The present entry profiles one T cell receptor beta chain with its context. Its specificity is not known. The entry originates in a study of cytomegalovirus exposure and HLA in healthy donors. Study-level results: Most observed TCR sequences were rare, whereas some public TCRs were detected in many donors. Earlier analysis yielded a pattern in which most TCR beta V segments were productive about 87% or about 30% of the time. Cytomegalovirus-associated TCR beta chains were listed, numbering some 180.

PCR used 60 Vbeta primers and 13 Jbeta primers. Produced via immunoSEQ multiplex PCR; TCRdb's table is partial and in-frame only. The sample's table shows over 65,000 clones. V was trimmed by 3 bases and J by 3 bases, leaving 12 bases between them. Germline V gives CDR1 WNHNN, CDR2 SYGVQD (reference sequence). CDR3 size: 14 residues. The sequenced sample consisted of PBMCs. This sequence joins TRBV10-1 and TRBJ2-7; no reliable D call. The source is a woman aged 25 to 39 in good health and CMV-seronegative. CDR3 sequence: CASSDKSRGYEQYF. CDR3 bases: TGCGCCAGCAGTGATAAATCAAGAGGCTACGAGCAGTACTTC.